This T cell receptor (beta chain) was profiled in a study of blood T cells in healthy people across ages. Turning to the study itself: Using template switching, researchers captured about one barcoded beta molecule for each two T cells.

With regard to this clonotype: The antigen is undetermined.

Study outcomes and limitations: With naive T cell percentage, TCR beta diversity showed a strong correlation. TCR beta diversity, measured per million T cells, fell in a roughly linear way with age. Not knowing donor CMV status may have confounded expanded clonotype changes.

Germline CDR1 reads MNHNS; CDR2 reads SASEGT. V was cut by 2 bases and J by 1 base, with 9 bases left in between. The CDR3 length is 14 residues. Primers used in a second PCR of roughly 6 to 12 cycles were a sample-barcoded 5' primer and a J-beta primer mix. One entry per CDR3 protein, called by TCRdb with MiXCR from the 5' RACE reads. The table includes just over 800,000 distinct CDR3 sequences, under 80% detected once. This clonotype originated in a man aged 25 to 45 in good health. The chain carries TRBV6-1 and TRBJ2-7; the D is unclear. Sequences were obtained from blood. The CDR3 DNA is TGTGCCAGCAGTGAAAGAAGCGTGTCCTACGAGCAGTACTTC. Translated, it gives CASSERSVSYEQYF.